A selection of T cell receptor beta chains follows, all from one sample in a study of cytomegalovirus exposure and HLA in healthy donors. Clones were sequenced by immunoSEQ multiplex PCR, and TCRdb holds only the in-frame ones, with some missing. The data hold about 200,000 clones, with 79% observed a single time. Material: PBMCs. Receptor source: a male donor in good health and CMV-seropositive. Each CDR3 is given with its conserved first and last residue. The order of the fields is V gene, clone size, D gene, J gene, CDR3 protein, CDR3 DNA. The D gene is left open where the match is weak. Some rows have no size entry. The others give once, few or many, or a class for an expanded clone.

TRBV6-5	once	.	TRBJ2-3	CASSYNGQFTDTQYF	TGTGCCAGCAGTTACAATGGACAGTTCACAGATACGCAGTATTTT
TRBV7-7	.	.	TRBJ2-5	CASSLWASQETQYF	TGTGCTAGCAGCTTATGGGCAAGCCAAGAGACCCAGTACTTC
TRBV10-3	.	.	TRBJ1-1	CAIRETGNTEAFF	TGTGCCATCAGAGAGACGGGGAACACTGAAGCTTTCTTT
TRBV13	.	.	TRBJ2-4	CASSFRGEGDIQYF	TGTGCCAGCAGCTTCCGGGGGGAGGGGGACATTCAGTACTTC
TRBV7-2	once	TRBD1	TRBJ1-4	CASSGQGLSRRKLFF	TGTGCCAGCAGCGGACAGGGCTTAAGTCGACGAAAACTGTTTTTT
TRBV15	.	.	TRBJ2-1	CATSTRDSSYNEQFF	TGTGCCACCAGCACCAGGGATTCCTCCTACAATGAGCAGTTCTTC
TRBV28	.	TRBD2	TRBJ2-7	CASSPLRGGRSYEQYF	TGTGCCAGCAGCCCTCTTAGGGGCGGGAGATCCTACGAGCAGTACTTC
TRBV10-1	.	TRBD1	TRBJ1-3	CASREQGEGNTIYF	TGCGCCAGCAGAGAACAGGGGGAGGGAAACACCATATATTTT
TRBV6-5	.	.	TRBJ1-1	CASRDWDNMNTEAFF	TGTGCCAGCAGAGACTGGGACAACATGAACACTGAAGCTTTCTTT
TRBV11-1	.	.	TRBJ2-5	CASTVGTPGETQYF	TGTGCCAGCACCGTCGGGACTCCCGGAGAGACCCAGTACTTC
TRBV4-3	.	TRBD2	TRBJ2-1	CASSLGLAGGPPYNEQFF	TGCGCCAGCAGCCTCGGACTAGCGGGGGGTCCGCCCTACAATGAGCAGTTCTTC
TRBV4-2	.	.	TRBJ1-3	CASSQVGQSSGNTIYF	TGTGCCAGCAGCCAAGTAGGACAGAGCTCTGGAAACACCATATATTTT
TRBV15	once	.	TRBJ1-2	CATSRAGGDGYTF	TGTGCCACCAGCAGAGCCGGAGGGGATGGCTACACCTTC
TRBV25-1	.	.	TRBJ2-1	CASSGSEGGPRYNEQFF	TGTGCCAGCAGTGGGTCTGAGGGGGGGCCCCGATACAATGAGCAGTTCTTC
TRBV11-2	.	.	TRBJ2-7	CASSLTTGSYEQYF	TGTGCCAGCAGCTTAACGACGGGTTCCTACGAGCAGTACTTC
TRBV27	.	.	TRBJ1-5	CASSLSMSVGQPQHF	TGTGCCAGCAGTTTATCGATGTCGGTCGGTCAGCCCCAGCATTTT
TRBV18	.	.	TRBJ2-7	CASSPEGFEQYF	TGTGCCAGCTCACCTGAGGGTTTCGAGCAGTACTTC
TRBV19	.	.	TRBJ1-5	CASTLDRSLYNQPQHF	TGTGCCAGTACCCTGGACAGATCTCTTTACAATCAGCCCCAGCATTTT
TRBV11-2	.	.	TRBJ1-5	CASSLGLGGNQPQHF	TGTGCCAGCAGCCTAGGACTCGGGGGCAATCAGCCCCAGCATTTT
TRBV25-1	.	TRBD1	TRBJ1-3	CASSESGTGSGNTIYF	TGTGCCAGCAGTGAATCCGGGACAGGCTCTGGAAACACCATATATTTT
TRBV11-3	.	.	TRBJ1-3	CASCLQGTSGNTIYF	TGTGCCAGCTGCTTACAGGGTACCTCTGGAAACACCATATATTTT
TRBV25-1	few	TRBD1	TRBJ2-2	CAAGGNTGELFF	TGTGCCGCAGGGGGAAACACCGGGGAGCTGTTTTTT
TRBV7-2	.	.	TRBJ1-2	CASSLVQGPYGYTF	TGTGCCAGCAGCTTAGTCCAGGGGCCCTATGGCTACACCTTC
TRBV5-8	.	.	TRBJ1-4	CASSRVSGLANEKLFF	TGTGCCAGCAGTCGGGTATCAGGGCTAGCTAATGAAAAACTGTTTTTT
TRBV7-2	few	.	TRBJ2-7	CASSFKGVPYF	TGTGCCAGCAGCTTTAAGGGGGTTCCGTACTTC
TRBV7-2	.	TRBD1	TRBJ2-2	CASSLTGGTGELFF	TGTGCCAGCAGCTTAACAGGGGGCACCGGGGAGCTGTTTTTT
TRBV6-5	.	.	TRBJ2-1	CASSRLTGEENEQFF	TGTGCCAGCAGTCGCCTGACAGGAGAAGAAAATGAGCAGTTCTTC
TRBV6-1	.	.	TRBJ2-7	CASSGQAGMAYEQYF	TGTGCCAGCAGTGGACAGGCCGGGATGGCCTACGAGCAGTACTTC